This T cell receptor (beta chain) came from a study of OX40 agonist ivuxolimab in advanced cancers. Study summary: Ivuxolimab, which is an agonistic anti-OX40 (CD134) antibody, was administered to the patients. The dose-escalation cohort had hepatocellular carcinoma, melanoma, renal cell or head and neck cancer.

Points from the study as a whole: The CD4+ and CD8+ T cells in the blood had expanded clonally by week 6 at 0.1 to 3.0 mg/kg.

A note on this clone: The antigen remains unidentified.

The sampling schedule covered blood at baseline, cycle 4 day 1, and cycle 7 day 1. TCRdb's copy holds only in-frame clones and misses some; the assay was immunoSEQ multiplex PCR. The top ten hold less than 0.85% of the sample, which has around 82,000 clones, around nine tenths seen once. CDR3 length: 15 amino acids. V lost 6 bases to trimming and J lost 2 bases, with 16 bases between them. Germline lookup yields CDR1 LNHDA and CDR2 SQIVND (reference sequence). The chain employs TRBV19 and TRBJ2-5; D is perhaps TRBD1 (6 bases). This receptor was identified in an adult with an advanced solid tumor such as melanoma, head and neck, liver or kidney cancer. The specimen comprised CD4+ or CD8+ T cells sorted from blood, sampled in a trial of the OX40 agonist ivuxolimab. CDR3 sequence reads: CASSRSTGVQETQYF. DNA for the CDR3: TGTGCCAGTAGCAGGTCGACAGGCGTACAAGAGACCCAGTACTTC.